This T cell receptor (beta chain) was found in a study of STAT5B mutations in CD4+ large granular lymphocyte leukemia. The study, taken as a whole, reports: Without putative leukemic clones, patient CD4-sorted repertoires remained more clonal than healthy CD4+ repertoires.

Germline V gene lookup returns CDR1 SGHAT and CDR2 FQNNGV. This CDR3 has 14 residues. The V end was cut by 2 bases, the J end by 3 bases, with 8 bases between. This clone has only a few counts. Its specificity is not known. Original processing methods: Productive clonotypes were detectable down to 2.59 x 10-5 frequency. This table comes from immunoSEQ multiplex PCR, and its TCRdb copy is limited to in-frame clones, with some not included. V and J calls and clone size come straight from that table; D and trimming were deduced from the DNA. The sample comprises about 35,000 clones, 81% of which are singletons, and 3.5% to 5% rests with the top ten.

This TCR came from a human donor in good health. Material for sequencing was CD4+ T cells from blood buffy coats. The rearrangement uses TRBV11-2 and TRBJ2-1; no clear D gene. As DNA, the CDR3 is TGTGCCAGCAGCTTAAATGTTCGCTACAATGAGCAGTTCTTC. Its protein product is CASSLNVRYNEQFF. The entire variable domain, with the rest obtained from reference TRBV11-2 and TRBJ2-1, is as follows: EAGVAQSPRYKIIEKRQSVAFWCNPISGHATLYWYQQILGQGPKLLIQFQNNGVVDDSQLPKDRFSAERLKGVDSTLKIQPAKLEDSAVYLCASSLNVRYNEQFFGPGTRLTVL.